These 16 T cell receptor beta chains originate from one sample sequenced in a study of T cells in Graves' hyperthyroidism and ophthalmopathy. Amplified TCR beta CDR3 regions came from RNA transcripts. The TCR CDR3 was amplified in a first-round RT-PCR using the HTBI primer set. One entry per CDR3 protein, called by TCRdb with MiXCR from the multiplex PCR reads. The sample contains 500,000 to 650,000 distinct CDR3 sequences, 14% of which appear only once. Specimen: blood. The origin of the receptors is a woman in her forties with Graves' hyperthyroidism.

This clonotype was counted a few times. The chain joins TRBV19 to TRBJ2-3; D possibly matches TRBD1 or TRBD2 (7 bases each). This CDR3 region has 15 residues. The germline V and J ends were trimmed by 5 bases and 4 bases, with 16 bases remaining between them. The germline gives CDR1 LNHDA, CDR2 SQIVND (reference sequence). This chain's CDR3 is CASSARDSGADTQYF. The CDR3 nucleotides are TGTGCCAGTAGTGCCCGGGACAGCGGGGCAGATACGCAGTATTTT. Full variable domain (remainder filled in from reference TRBV19 and TRBJ2-3): DGGITQSPKYLFRKEGQNVTLSCEQNLNHDAMYWYRQDPGQGLRLIYYSQIVNDFQKGDIAEGYSVSREKKESFPLTVTSAQKNPTAFYLCASSARDSGADTQYFGPGTRLTVL.

This clonotype was found a few times. V is TRBV9 and J is TRBJ1-2; possible D gene TRBD1, 5 bases. The germline gives CDR1 SGDLS, CDR2 YYNGEE. This CDR3 is 14 amino acids long. The V end was cut by 0 bases, the J end by 7 bases, with 13 bases between. This CDR3 is CASSVEGREAGYTF. DNA of the CDR3: TGTGCCAGCAGCGTAGAGGGGAGGGAGGCTGGCTACACCTTC.

The chain combines TRBV7-9 with TRBJ2-1; tentative D call: TRBD2 (6 bases). The germline CDR1 and CDR2 sequences are SEHNR and FQNEAQ (reference sequence). The length of the CDR3 is 15 residues. Trimming pared 5 bases from V and 4 bases from J, leaving 15 bases between. CDR3 sequence (DNA): TGTGCCAGCAGCCCTCCGGGACTGGTATACAATGAGCAGTTCTTC. It is translated as CASSPPGLVYNEQFF.

In regard to this clonotype: A much larger clone differs from this one at a single base, so this may be a read error. CDR3 nucleotides: TGTGCCAGCAGCCCCGTGGTTAGAGGGGGAAACACCATATATTTT. This sequence encodes CASSPVVRGGNTIYF. The chain is built from TRBV3-1 and TRBJ1-3; no clear D gene. V was trimmed by 4 bases and J by 4 bases, leaving 14 bases between them. Germline CDR1 reads LGHDT; CDR2 reads YNNKEL (reference sequence). The CDR3 is 15 amino acids.

This clonotype was observed many times. This chain joins TRBV28 and TRBJ2-7, with D possibly TRBD1 on 6 matching bases. Trimming shortened V by 5 bases and J by 2 bases, and 13 bases separated the two germline ends. This CDR3 has 14 residues. CDR1 is MDHEN and CDR2 is SYDVKM in the germline V gene. The CDR3 nucleotides read TGTGCCAGCAGTGACCGGGACACAGCCTACGAGCAGTACTTC. It specifies CASSDRDTAYEQYF. The complete variable domain, with remaining parts taken from reference TRBV28 and TRBJ2-7, reads DVKVTQSSRYLVKRTGEKVFLECVQDMDHENMFWYRQDPGLGLRLIYFSYDVKMKEKGDIPEGYSVSREKKERFSLILESASTNQTSMYLCASSDRDTAYEQYFGPGTRLTVT.

In DNA, the CDR3 is TGTGCCAGCAGCGTAGGGACGGGAGTCGGCGAGCAGTACTTC. This codes for CASSVGTGVGEQYF. J is TRBJ2-7 and V is TRBV9, with D tentatively TRBD2 (6 bases). V was pared by 0 bases and J by 6 bases, with 13 bases between. This CDR3 is built from 14 residues. CDR1 and CDR2 from the germline V gene are SGDLS and YYNGEE.

V gene TRBV3-1 combines with J gene TRBJ2-3, with 10 nucleotides matching TRBD2. V was pared by 1 base and J by 0 bases, with 4 bases of the junction left unmatched. The CDR3 consists of 17 residues. Germline V gene sequence: CDR1 LGHDT, CDR2 YNNKEL (reference sequence). CDR3 sequence reads: CASSQGTLAGSTDTQYF. CDR3 nucleotide sequence: TGTGCCAGCAGCCAAGGGACACTAGCGGGGAGCACAGATACGCAGTATTTT.

This clonotype has more than one count but fewer than ten. V gene TRBV20-1 combines with J gene TRBJ2-2, with 8 positions matching TRBD2. The length of the CDR3 is 13 residues. Looked up from germline, CDR1 is DFQATT and CDR2 is SNEGSKA (reference sequence). The V and J ends lost 8 bases and 3 bases, in that order; junction bases with no gene match: 5. The CDR3 spells CSPVAGYTGELFF. Written as DNA, the CDR3 is TGCAGTCCCGTAGCGGGATACACCGGGGAGCTGTTTTTT.

The V call is TRBV12-3 or TRBV12-4, the J call TRBJ2-5, with 11 nucleotides matching TRBD2. The CDR3 spans 19 residues. Unmatched junction bases numbered 17, after V lost 5 bases and J lost 3 bases. The CDR3 nucleotides read TGTGCCAGCAGTAACCCGGGACTAGCGGACCGGGGGAGTGAAGAGACCCAGTACTTC. Translating gives CASSNPGLADRGSEETQYF.

This clonotype was seen a handful of times. This chain links TRBV12-3 or TRBV12-4 with TRBJ2-1; 12 nucleotides align to TRBD1. V dropped 4 bases and J dropped 5; count of bases not matched to a gene: 3. The CDR3 spans 15 residues. The CDR3 DNA reads TGTGCCAGCAGTTCGGGACAGGGGGCCAACAATGAGCAGTTCTTC. Protein sequence: CASSSGQGANNEQFF.

This clonotype appeared many times. The chain has TRBV6-1 and TRBJ1-1; no clear D. CDR3 length: 12 residues. The germline V gene has CDR1 MNHNS and CDR2 SASEGT. Trimming removed 6 bases at V and 0 bases at J, with 5 bases between. The CDR3 sequence: CASREMNTEAFF. For the CDR3, the DNA is TGTGCCAGCAGGGAGATGAACACTGAAGCTTTCTTT.

This rearrangement joins TRBV5-4 to TRBJ2-3, with TRBD2 matching 7 bases. After removal of 0 bases from V and 1 base from J, the junction contained 5 bases not matched to a gene. The length of the CDR3 is 16 residues. Germline V gene lookup returns CDR1 SGHNT and CDR2 YYREEE (reference sequence). CDR3 nucleotides: TGTGCCAGCAGCTTGGAACTAGCGCGAGGCACAGATACGCAGTATTTT. Its protein is CASSLELARGTDTQYF.

The chain joins TRBV2 to TRBJ2-1, with 9 bases fitting TRBD1. The V gene's germline CDR1 is SNHLY and CDR2 FYNNEI. The CDR3 has 13 amino acids. V lost 6 bases, J lost 6 bases, and 3 bases stayed unmatched. For the CDR3, the DNA is TGTGCCAGCAGAGAGACAGGGGGCAATGAGCAGTTCTTC. Amino acids: CASRETGGNEQFF.

At least ten counts were recorded for this clonotype. The rearrangement uses TRBV11-3 and TRBJ2-1; D is perhaps TRBD1 (5 bases). CDR1 SGHNT and CDR2 YENEEA come from the germline V gene. This CDR3 contains 17 residues. V dropped 0 bases and J dropped 1 base, with 13 bases sitting between them. The CDR3 nucleotides are TGTGCCAGCAGCTTAGAGGGGCTAGTGGGGTCCTACAATGAGCAGTTCTTC. Protein product: CASSLEGLVGSYNEQFF.

This sequence joins TRBV25-1 and TRBJ2-5, with no clear D. The V end was cut by 4 bases, the J end by 1 base, with 10 bases between. Germline V lookup: CDR1 MGHDK, CDR2 SYGVNS. CDR3 length equals 14 residues. The CDR3 bases are TGTGCCAGCAGTGGCTCCGTTACCCAAGAGACCCAGTACTTC. This encodes CASSGSVTQETQYF. The variable domain in full, completed from reference TRBV25-1 and TRBJ2-5, reads EADIYQTPRYLVIGTGKKITLECSQTMGHDKMYWYQQDPGMELHLIHYSYGVNSTEKGDLSSESTVSRIRTEHFPLTLESARPSHTSQYLCASSGSVTQETQYFGPGTRLLVL.

This clonotype was seen at least ten times. The chain carries TRBV3-1 and TRBJ2-3; 11 bases line up with TRBD2. V shed 4 bases, J shed 1 base, and the junction held 7 bases outside the gene matches. There are 17 residues in the CDR3. Germline V lookup: CDR1 LGHDT, CDR2 YNNKEL (reference sequence). CDR3 loop: CASSRSRGLAGTDTQYF. DNA of the CDR3: TGTGCCAGCAGCCGGTCGCGGGGACTAGCGGGCACAGATACGCAGTATTTT.